Below are 26 T cell receptor beta chains sequenced from a single sample in a study of T cells in Graves' hyperthyroidism and ophthalmopathy. What was amplified from RNA transcripts were TCR beta CDR3 regions. RT-PCR in the first round (using the HTBI primer set) targeted the TCR CDR3. One entry per CDR3 protein results from TCRdb running MiXCR on the multiplex PCR reads. Of under 600,000 distinct CDR3 sequences listed, more than 15% are singletons. Sequenced input: blood. The origin of the receptors is a woman aged 40 to 49 with Graves' ophthalmopathy.

The chain has TRBV24-1 and TRBJ2-3; a weak D match, TRBD2 (5 bases). Per the germline V gene, CDR1 is KGHDR and CDR2 is SFDVKD. Trimming pared 5 bases from V and 2 bases from J, leaving 13 bases between. The CDR3 has 15 residues. CDR3: CATSGGWSYTDTQYF. CDR3 coding DNA: TGTGCCACCAGTGGAGGGTGGTCCTACACAGATACGCAGTATTTT.

There are many counts of this clonotype. The chain carries TRBV12-3 or TRBV12-4 and TRBJ2-5; 12 bases fit TRBD2. The CDR3 runs 16 residues. The V gene end was trimmed by 6 bases and the J gene end by 4 bases; junction bases not matched to a gene: 9. CDR3 in amino acids: CASSHTSGGPGETQYF. CDR3 DNA: TGTGCCAGCAGCCATACTAGCGGGGGGCCGGGAGAGACCCAGTACTTC.

This rearrangement joins TRBV29-1 to TRBJ2-1; D gene uncertain. V lost 5 bases and J 0 bases, leaving 2 bases between the germline ends. The germline V gene has CDR1 SQVTM and CDR2 ANQGSEA. This CDR3 spans 11 amino acids. The CDR3 is CSVSSYNEQFF. The DNA for the CDR3 is TGCAGCGTTAGCTCCTACAATGAGCAGTTCTTC.

This clonotype was detected many times. The chain is built from TRBV5-1 and TRBJ2-7; possibly TRBD2 for D (5 bases). CDR1 SGHRS and CDR2 YFSETQ come from the germline V gene. V was clipped by 2 bases and J by 5 bases, with 14 bases between them. This CDR3 has 14 amino acids. CDR3 bases: TGCGCCAGCAGCTTTAGCGAGTCGTACCACGAGCAGTACTTC. Translation gives CASSFSESYHEQYF. Full variable domain (missing parts from reference TRBV5-1 and TRBJ2-7): KAGVTQTPRYLIKTRGQQVTLSCSPISGHRSVSWYQQTPGQGLQFLFEYFSETQRNKGNFPGRFSGRQFSNSRSEMNVSTLELGDSALYLCASSFSESYHEQYFGPGTRLTVT.

This clonotype was counted many times. This chain joins TRBV3-1 and TRBJ1-6; the match to TRBD1 covers 8 bases. V dropped 4 bases and J dropped 6; count of bases not matched to a gene: 8. Per germline, CDR1 LGHDT and CDR2 YNNKEL (reference sequence). The CDR3 sequence is 16 residues long. The CDR3 sequence: CASSRRDRPINSPLHF. The CDR3 DNA follows: TGTGCCAGCAGCCGGAGGGACAGGCCCATTAATTCACCCCTCCACTTT.

This clonotype was detected a few times. V and J are TRBV14 and TRBJ2-7; TRBD1 is a possible D gene (5 bases). The CDR3 runs to 13 residues. CDR1 is SGHDN and CDR2 is FVKESK in the germline V gene. Between the trimmed V and J ends, which lost 3 bases and 6 bases, there was a span of 12 bases. DNA of the CDR3: TGTGCCAGCAGCCATAGACAGATGAGCGAGCAGTACTTC. Its protein is CASSHRQMSEQYF.

The chain carries TRBV25-1 and TRBJ2-7; D uncertain. V dropped 2 bases and J dropped 2 bases, with 10 bases sitting between them. Per germline, CDR1 MGHDK and CDR2 SYGVNS. The CDR3 spans 14 residues. CDR3 DNA sequence: TGTGCCAGCAGTGAAGGGCTCGTCCCCTACGAGCAGTACTTC. This codes for CASSEGLVPYEQYF.

This clonotype has ten or more counts. The chain links TRBV5-1 to TRBJ2-7; the D call may be TRBD1 or TRBD2 (5 bases each). Deletions cut 2 bases from V and 4 bases from J, with 13 bases between. Germline CDR1 and CDR2: SGHRS and YFSETQ. This CDR3 spans 14 amino acids. CDR3 in DNA: TGCGCCAGCAGCTTCAACGGGGACCCGTACGAGCAGTACTTC. Translated: CASSFNGDPYEQYF.

This clonotype was seen many times. The V call is TRBV20-1, the J call TRBJ2-7; no firm D call. This CDR3 contains 13 residues. The V and J ends lost 3 bases and 2 bases respectively, with 11 bases between them. CDR1 and CDR2 from the germline V gene are DFQATT and SNEGSKA (reference sequence). The CDR3, as DNA: TGCAGTGCTAGTTTAGGGCATACCTACGAGCAGTACTTC. Translation gives CSASLGHTYEQYF.

This clonotype was observed at least ten times. The chain joins TRBV20-1 to TRBJ2-7; a possible D gene is TRBD2 (6 bases). Germline assignment: CDR1 DFQATT and CDR2 SNEGSKA (reference sequence). The CDR3 totals 13 residues. V lost 2 bases to trimming and J lost 3 bases, with 11 bases between them. CDR3 DNA sequence: TGCAGTGCTAGATCGGCTAGCGACTACGAGCAGTACTTC. Translation gives CSARSASDYEQYF.

The gene calls are TRBV27 and TRBJ1-2, with no clear D. The CDR3 runs 14 residues. Germline CDR1 and CDR2: MNHEY and SMNVEV (reference sequence). The V gene lost 6 bases and the J gene lost 4 bases, with 15 bases spanning the gap. The CDR3 loop reads CASSRGAGTYGYTF. DNA of the CDR3: TGTGCCAGCAGCCGCGGTGCAGGAACCTATGGCTACACCTTC.

This clonotype was picked up many times. The rearrangement joins TRBV6-2 or TRBV6-3 to TRBJ2-7, with 10 nucleotides matching TRBD2. V lost 6 bases, J lost 3 bases, and 2 bases stayed unmatched. Germline V gene sequence: CDR1 MNHEY, CDR2 SVGEGT. The length of the CDR3 is 13 residues. The CDR3 nucleotides are TGTGCCAGCAGGCAGCGGGAGGGCTACGAGCAGTACTTC. Its protein product is CASRQREGYEQYF.

This clonotype has a count of ten or more. This rearrangement joins TRBV3-1 to TRBJ2-5, with TRBD2 identical over 13 bases. CDR1 LGHDT and CDR2 YNNKEL come from the germline V gene (reference sequence). CDR3 length: 15 residues. V was clipped by 4 bases and J by 8 bases; unmatched bases: 7. CDR3 bases: TGTGCCAGCAGCCCGAAGACTAGCGGGGGGACAACCCAGTACTTC. It encodes CASSPKTSGGTTQYF.

This clonotype was seen ten or more times. The gene calls are TRBV2 and TRBJ2-3, with 8 bases identical to TRBD2. Germline V CDR1 and CDR2: SNHLY, FYNNEI. This CDR3 spans 18 amino acids. Losses at the gene ends were 7 bases for V and 0 bases for J; bases not matched to a gene: 15. The CDR3, as DNA: TGTGCCAGCAAAGAACCGGGACTAGGGCTGTGGAGCACAGATACGCAGTATTTT. Its protein is CASKEPGLGLWSTDTQYF.

The table lists this clonotype with many counts. This chain connects TRBV27 to TRBJ2-2; possible D gene TRBD1, 6 bases. CDR3 length equals 14 residues. V was shortened by 3 bases and J by 3 bases, with 8 bases between the two germline ends. CDR1 and CDR2 from the germline V gene are MNHEY and SMNVEV (reference sequence). Here the CDR3 reads CASSFTGYTGELFF. CDR3 nucleotide sequence: TGTGCCAGCAGTTTTACAGGGTACACCGGGGAGCTGTTTTTT.

Only a few counts were recorded for this clonotype. This chain joins TRBV12-3 or TRBV12-4 and TRBJ2-3, with 7 bases lining up with TRBD2. Germline trimming cut 3 bases from V and 3 bases from J; bases unmatched to any gene: 12. CDR3 length: 17 amino acids. CDR3 DNA sequence: TGTGCCAGCAGTTTCTTTCGGGGGGACGGAGGAACAGATACGCAGTATTTT. Translated: CASSFFRGDGGTDTQYF.

This clonotype was seen many times. The V and J genes are TRBV28 and TRBJ2-7; 9 bases are shared with TRBD1. V gave up 5 bases and J gave up 2 bases; unmatched junction bases: 7. Per germline, CDR1 MDHEN and CDR2 SYDVKM. The CDR3 loop spans 15 amino acids. The CDR3 DNA reads as TGTGCCAGCAGTGGACGGGACAGGGTCCCCTACGAGCAGTACTTC. It encodes CASSGRDRVPYEQYF.

The table lists this clonotype with many counts. The gene calls are TRBV18 and TRBJ2-3, with TRBD2 matching 9 bases. The CDR3 is made up of 16 amino acids. The ends lost 5 bases at V and 3 bases at J; junction bases unmatched: 9. From germline, CDR1 is KGHSH and CDR2 LQKENI. The CDR3 nucleotides are TGTGCCAGCTCAACCCTAGTAGCGGGAGCGACAGATACGCAGTATTTT. Its protein is CASSTLVAGATDTQYF. The full variable domain, with the rest looked up from reference TRBV18 and TRBJ2-3, is NAGVMQNPRHLVRRRGQEARLRCSPMKGHSHVYWYRQLPEEGLKFMVYLQKENIIDESGMPKERFSAEFPKEGPSILRIQQVVRGDSAAYFCASSTLVAGATDTQYFGPGTRLTVL.

The V call is TRBV12-3 or TRBV12-4, the J call TRBJ2-6; a possible D gene is TRBD1 (5 bases). V shed 5 bases and J shed 0 bases, with 11 bases lying between them. This CDR3 has 16 amino acids. Written as DNA, the CDR3 is TGTGCCAGCAGTCCGAACAGGTTCTCTGGGGCCAACGTCCTGACTTTC. This encodes CASSPNRFSGANVLTF.

This clonotype was seen at least ten times. The rearrangement links TRBV2 to TRBJ2-3, with TRBD2 as a possible D gene (5 bases). V was cut by 11 bases and J by 1 base, with 16 bases left in between. This CDR3 has 14 residues. CDR1 and CDR2 from the germline V gene are SNHLY and FYNNEI. The CDR3 DNA is TGTGCCTCCCCCCTTATGAGGGGCACAGATACGCAGTATTTT. It codes for CASPLMRGTDTQYF.

The V and J genes are TRBV6-1 and TRBJ2-1; TRBD2 matches at 13 bases. The CDR3 covers 17 residues. Germline CDR1 and CDR2: MNHNS and SASEGT. The trim removed 5 bases at V and 6 bases at J, leaving 10 bases unmatched. This CDR3 is CASSWRTSGGHSNEQFF. In DNA form, the CDR3 reads TGTGCCAGCAGTTGGCGGACTAGCGGGGGCCACTCCAATGAGCAGTTCTTC.

At least ten counts were recorded for this clonotype. This chain joins TRBV7-6 and TRBJ1-1, with TRBD1 matching over 9 bases. V shed 0 bases and J 5 bases; nucleotides not matched to a gene: 13. The CDR3 length is 18 residues. CDR1 and CDR2 (germline): SGHVS, FNYEAQ. The CDR3 loop reads CASSLAGGADRGITEAFF. In nucleotides, the CDR3 is TGTGCCAGCAGCTTAGCGGGTGGTGCTGACAGGGGGATTACTGAAGCTTTCTTT.

This clonotype was recorded at least ten times. The chain couples TRBV28 to TRBJ1-5, with D unclear. Trimming took 7 bases from V and 0 from J, leaving 10 bases between them. Germline CDR1 MDHEN, CDR2 SYDVKM. There are 14 residues in the CDR3. CDR3 protein: CASNQAPSNQPQHF. In DNA form, the CDR3 reads TGTGCCAGCAACCAAGCTCCTAGCAATCAGCCCCAGCATTTT.

V gene TRBV9 combines with J gene TRBJ2-3; D perhaps matches TRBD2 (6 bases). Trimming removed 2 bases at V and 2 bases at J, with 12 bases between. The CDR3 spans 15 residues. CDR1 is SGDLS and CDR2 is YYNGEE in the germline V gene. DNA for the CDR3: TGTGCCAGCAGCGTGTGGGGACTTAACACAGATACGCAGTATTTT. Amino acids: CASSVWGLNTDTQYF.

This rearrangement joins TRBV6-1 to TRBJ2-6; no firm D call. Germline-derived CDR1 and CDR2 are MNHNS and SASEGT. Trimming shortened V by 1 base and J by 0 bases, and 4 bases separated the two germline ends. This CDR3 is built from 15 residues. CDR3 coding DNA: TGTGCCAGCAGTGAAGGCTTCTCTGGGGCCAACGTCCTGACTTTC. Amino acids: CASSEGFSGANVLTF.

The chain is built from TRBV7-8 and TRBJ2-1, with TRBD2 matching over 8 bases. The germline gives CDR1 SGHVS, CDR2 FQNEAQ. This CDR3 contains 16 residues. Trimming cost V 5 bases and J 4 bases; bases outside gene matches: 10. The CDR3: CASSPPGTRVYNEQFF. CDR3 coding DNA: TGTGCCAGCAGCCCGCCCGGGACTAGAGTGTACAATGAGCAGTTCTTC. Based on the CDR3 plus reference TRBV7-8 and TRBJ2-1, the full variable domain is GAGVSQSPRYKVAKRGQDVALRCDPISGHVSLFWYQQALGQGPEFLTYFQNEAQLDKSGLPSDRFFAERPEGSVSTLKIQRTQQEDSAVYLCASSPPGTRVYNEQFFGPGTRLTVL.